Included here is one T cell receptor (beta chain) sequence, with context. The source of the sample is a study of cytomegalovirus exposure and HLA in healthy donors. Primers: 60 Vbeta forward and 13 Jbeta reverse. The assay was immunoSEQ multiplex PCR, and TCRdb's table has in-frame clones only and misses some. The sample has some 34,000 clones, and its top ten clones hold 3% to 4%. V gave up 4 bases and J gave up 0 bases; unmatched junction bases: 12. The CDR3 has 18 amino acids. CDR1 SGHNT and CDR2 YYREEE come from the germline V gene (reference sequence). Sequencing was carried out using PBMCs. The chain recombines TRBV5-4 with TRBJ2-3, with 9 bases matching TRBD2. This TCR came from a man aged 40-55 years in good health and CMV-seronegative. The CDR3 region has the DNA TGTGCCAGCAGCACGATAGCGGGAGTCCTCTCTAGCACAGATACGCAGTATTTT. It translates to CASSTIAGVLSSTDTQYF.